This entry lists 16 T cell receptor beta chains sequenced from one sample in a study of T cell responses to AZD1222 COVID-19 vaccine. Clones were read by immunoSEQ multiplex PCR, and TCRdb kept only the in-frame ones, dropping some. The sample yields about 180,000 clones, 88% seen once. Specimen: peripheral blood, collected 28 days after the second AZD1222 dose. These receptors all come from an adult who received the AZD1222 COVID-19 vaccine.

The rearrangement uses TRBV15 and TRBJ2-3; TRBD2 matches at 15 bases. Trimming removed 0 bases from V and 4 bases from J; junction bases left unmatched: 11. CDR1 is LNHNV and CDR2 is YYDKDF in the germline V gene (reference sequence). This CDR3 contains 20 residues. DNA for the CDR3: TGTGCCACCAGCAGAGATGAGCGGACTAGCGGGAGGGCCAGAGCAGATACGCAGTATTTT. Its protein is CATSRDERTSGRARADTQYF.

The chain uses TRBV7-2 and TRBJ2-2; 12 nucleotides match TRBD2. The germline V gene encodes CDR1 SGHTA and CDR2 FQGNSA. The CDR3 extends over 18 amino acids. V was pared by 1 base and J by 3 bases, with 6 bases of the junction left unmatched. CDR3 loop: CASSLDPGLAGYTGELFF. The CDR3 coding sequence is TGTGCCAGCAGCTTAGACCCCGGACTAGCGGGATACACCGGGGAGCTGTTTTTT.

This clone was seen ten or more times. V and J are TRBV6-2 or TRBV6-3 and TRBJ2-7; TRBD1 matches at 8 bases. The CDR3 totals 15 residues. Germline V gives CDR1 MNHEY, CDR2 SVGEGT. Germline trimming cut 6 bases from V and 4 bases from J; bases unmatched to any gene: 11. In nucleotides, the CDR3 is TGTGCCAGCAGCCGCTCGAGGACAGGGACGTACGAGCAGTACTTC. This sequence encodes CASSRSRTGTYEQYF.

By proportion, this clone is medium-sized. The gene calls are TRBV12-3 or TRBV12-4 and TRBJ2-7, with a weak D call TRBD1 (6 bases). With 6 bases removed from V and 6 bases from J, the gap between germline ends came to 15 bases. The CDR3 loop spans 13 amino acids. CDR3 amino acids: CASSPQGMREQYF. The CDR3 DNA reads TGTGCCAGCAGCCCTCAGGGGATGCGCGAGCAGTACTTC.

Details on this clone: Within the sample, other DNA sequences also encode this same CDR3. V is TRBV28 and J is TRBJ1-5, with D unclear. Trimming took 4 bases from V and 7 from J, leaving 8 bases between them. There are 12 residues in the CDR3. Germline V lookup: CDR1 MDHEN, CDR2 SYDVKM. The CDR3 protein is CASSSGGQPQHF. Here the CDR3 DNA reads TGTGCCAGCAGTTCGGGCGGGCAGCCCCAGCATTTT. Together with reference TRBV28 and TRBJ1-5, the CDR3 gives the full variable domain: DVKVTQSSRYLVKRTGEKVFLECVQDMDHENMFWYRQDPGLGLRLIYFSYDVKMKEKGDIPEGYSVSREKKERFSLILESASTNQTSMYLCASSSGGQPQHFGDGTRLSIL.

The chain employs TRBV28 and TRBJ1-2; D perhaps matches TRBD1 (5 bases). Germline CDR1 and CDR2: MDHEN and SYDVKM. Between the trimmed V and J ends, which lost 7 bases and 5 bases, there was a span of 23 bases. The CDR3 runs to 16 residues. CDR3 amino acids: CASTLGTSGVRYGYTF. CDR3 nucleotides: TGTGCCAGCACCCTAGGGACGTCTGGGGTTCGGTATGGCTACACCTTC.

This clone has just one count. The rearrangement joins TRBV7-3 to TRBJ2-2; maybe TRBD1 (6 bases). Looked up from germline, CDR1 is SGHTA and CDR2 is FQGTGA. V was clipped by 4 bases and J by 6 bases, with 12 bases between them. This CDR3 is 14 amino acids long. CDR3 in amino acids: CASSSHRESGELFF. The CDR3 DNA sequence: TGTGCCAGCAGCTCTCACAGGGAGTCCGGGGAGCTGTTTTTT.

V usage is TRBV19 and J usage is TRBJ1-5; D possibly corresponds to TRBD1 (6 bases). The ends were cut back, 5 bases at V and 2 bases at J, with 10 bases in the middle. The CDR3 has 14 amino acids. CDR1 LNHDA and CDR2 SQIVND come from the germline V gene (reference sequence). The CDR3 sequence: CASSPTGRNQPQHF. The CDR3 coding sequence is TGTGCCAGTAGTCCAACAGGGCGCAATCAGCCCCAGCATTTT. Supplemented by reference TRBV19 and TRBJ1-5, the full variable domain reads DGGITQSPKYLFRKEGQNVTLSCEQNLNHDAMYWYRQDPGQGLRLIYYSQIVNDFQKGDIAEGYSVSREKKESFPLTVTSAQKNPTAFYLCASSPTGRNQPQHFGDGTRLSIL.

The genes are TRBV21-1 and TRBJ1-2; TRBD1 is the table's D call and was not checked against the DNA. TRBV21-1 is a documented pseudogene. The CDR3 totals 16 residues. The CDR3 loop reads CASSTRTTGFNYGYTF. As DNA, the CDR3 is TGTGCCAGCAGCACACGGACAACAGGGTTTAACTATGGCTACACCTTC.

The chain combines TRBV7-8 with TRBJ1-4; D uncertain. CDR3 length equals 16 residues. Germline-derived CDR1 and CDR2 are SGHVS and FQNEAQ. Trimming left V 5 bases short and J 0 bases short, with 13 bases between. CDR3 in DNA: TGTGCCAGCAGCCCCAGGCGGATGGCAACTAATGAAAAACTGTTTTTT. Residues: CASSPRRMATNEKLFF. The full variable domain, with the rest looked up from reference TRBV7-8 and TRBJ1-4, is GAGVSQSPRYKVAKRGQDVALRCDPISGHVSLFWYQQALGQGPEFLTYFQNEAQLDKSGLPSDRFFAERPEGSVSTLKIQRTQQEDSAVYLCASSPRRMATNEKLFFGSGTQLSVL.

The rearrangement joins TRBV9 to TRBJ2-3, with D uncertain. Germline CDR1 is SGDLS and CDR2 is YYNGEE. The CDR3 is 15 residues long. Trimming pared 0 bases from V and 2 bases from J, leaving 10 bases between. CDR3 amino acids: CASSVATGHTDTQYF. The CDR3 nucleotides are TGTGCCAGCAGCGTAGCTACTGGCCACACAGATACGCAGTATTTT.

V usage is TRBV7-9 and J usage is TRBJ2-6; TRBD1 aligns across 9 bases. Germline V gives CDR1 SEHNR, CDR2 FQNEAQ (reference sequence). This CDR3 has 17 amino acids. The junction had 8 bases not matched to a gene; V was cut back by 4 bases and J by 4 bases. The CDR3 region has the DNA TGTGCCAGCAGCTCGACAGGGGGAAACTCAGGGGCCAACGTCCTGACTTTC. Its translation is CASSSTGGNSGANVLTF. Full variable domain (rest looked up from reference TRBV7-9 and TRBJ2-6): DTGVSQNPRHKITKRGQNVTFRCDPISEHNRLYWYRQTLGQGPEFLTYFQNEAQLEKSRLLSDRFSAERPKGSFSTLEIQRTEQGDSAMYLCASSSTGGNSGANVLTFGAGSRLTVL.

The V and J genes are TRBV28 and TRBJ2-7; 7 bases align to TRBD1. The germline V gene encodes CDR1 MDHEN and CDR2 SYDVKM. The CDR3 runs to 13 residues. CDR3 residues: CAILGQPTYEQYF. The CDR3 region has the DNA TGTGCTATCCTGGGACAGCCAACCTACGAGCAGTACTTC.

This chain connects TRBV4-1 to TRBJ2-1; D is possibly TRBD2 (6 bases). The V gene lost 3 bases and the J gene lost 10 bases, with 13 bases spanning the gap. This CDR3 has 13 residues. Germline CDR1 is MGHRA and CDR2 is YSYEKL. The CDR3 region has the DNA TGCGCCAGCAGCCACGCAATAGCGGAAGAGCAGTTCTTC. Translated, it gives CASSHAIAEEQFF.

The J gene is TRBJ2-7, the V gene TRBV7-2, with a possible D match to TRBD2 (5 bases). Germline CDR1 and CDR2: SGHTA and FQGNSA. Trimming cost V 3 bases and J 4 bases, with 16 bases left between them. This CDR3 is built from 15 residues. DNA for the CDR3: TGTGCCAGCAGCTTGACCGGGGTAGCCCCGTACGAGCAGTACTTC. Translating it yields CASSLTGVAPYEQYF.

The CDR3 bases are TGTGCCATCAGTGAGTCGATATTGGCCCGAAGGGCCCAGTACTTC. This codes for CAISESILARRAQYF. The rearrangement uses TRBV10-3 and TRBJ2-5; D is unclear. V was clipped by 0 bases and J by 9 bases, with 17 bases between them. The CDR3 sequence is 15 residues long. From germline, CDR1 is ENHRY and CDR2 SYGVKD.